Following are 27 T cell receptor beta chains from one sample sequenced in a study of molecular identifiers for immune sequencing clone quantification. One entry per CDR3 protein results from TCRdb running MiXCR on the PCR reads. This table has about 630,000 distinct CDR3 sequences, about 25% appearing once. Sequences were obtained from naive CD8+ T cells from blood, with Jurkat cell RNA spiked in. The subset denotes: FACS-sorted CD8+CD4-CCR7+CD45RA+ naive T cells. All receptors come from a human donor in good health. Some libraries in this study had Jurkat cell RNA spiked in.

In its sample, this clonotype was seen many times. The CDR3 loop reads CASSRDVDSNQPQHF. CDR3 bases: TGTGCCAGCAGCCGGGACGTGGATAGCAATCAGCCCCAGCATTTT. The rearrangement uses TRBV7-6 and TRBJ1-5, with a weak D call TRBD1 (5 bases). The CDR3 loop spans 15 amino acids. CDR1 is SGHVS, CDR2 FNYEAQ, per germline. V gave up 5 bases and J gave up 0 bases, with 11 bases separating them.

V is TRBV6-5 and J is TRBJ1-2; maybe TRBD1 (6 bases). There are 14 residues in the CDR3. CDR1 and CDR2 from the germline V gene are MNHEY and SVGAGI. Between the trimmed V and J ends, which lost 6 bases and 3 bases, there was a span of 14 bases. The CDR3, as DNA: TGTGCCAGCAGGGCACGGGACAACTACTATGGCTACACCTTC. This gives the protein CASRARDNYYGYTF.

This clonotype occurred a few times. V usage is TRBV12-3 or TRBV12-4 and J usage is TRBJ1-5, with D possibly TRBD1 on 5 matching bases. The CDR3 has 16 residues. With 7 bases removed from V and 2 bases from J, the gap between germline ends came to 18 bases. DNA of the CDR3: TGTGCCAGCACCACCCTCCCCAGGGAGGGCAATCAGCCCCAGCATTTT. Translation: CASTTLPREGNQPQHF.

The chain combines TRBV18 with TRBJ2-7, with TRBD2 as a possible D gene (5 bases). Germline V lookup: CDR1 KGHSH, CDR2 LQKENI. The V and J ends lost 5 bases and 1 base respectively, with 15 bases between them. The CDR3 length is 15 residues. In DNA form, the CDR3 reads TGTGCCAGCTCATCTCCTAGCTCTGGATCCTACGAGCAGTACTTC. Its protein is CASSSPSSGSYEQYF. Complete variable domain (other parts from reference TRBV18 and TRBJ2-7): NAGVMQNPRHLVRRRGQEARLRCSPMKGHSHVYWYRQLPEEGLKFMVYLQKENIIDESGMPKERFSAEFPKEGPSILRIQQVVRGDSAAYFCASSSPSSGSYEQYFGPGTRLTVT.

In DNA, the CDR3 is TGCGCCAGCAGCCAAGGACCCTACAGCGGGGGGCCCCAAGATACGCAGTATTTT. This codes for CASSQGPYSGGPQDTQYF. The chain combines TRBV4-1 with TRBJ2-3; 9 bases agree with TRBD2. This CDR3 has 18 residues. CDR1 and CDR2 from the germline V gene are MGHRA and YSYEKL. J lost 5 bases, V lost 1 base, and 13 bases had no gene match.

This clonotype was seen a few times. This chain uses TRBV7-2 with TRBJ2-1; D ambiguous. Between the trimmed V and J ends, which lost 5 bases and 3 bases, there was a span of 20 bases. From germline, CDR1 is SGHTA and CDR2 FQGNSA. This CDR3 has 17 residues. The CDR3 region is CASSERFTPTYYNEQFF. CDR3 sequence (DNA): TGTGCCAGCAGCGAACGCTTTACTCCTACCTACTACAATGAGCAGTTCTTC.

On this clonotype: Given a much more abundant clone one base away, this may be a read error. The chain joins TRBV6-5 to TRBJ1-2; weak D call: TRBD1 (6 bases). CDR3 length: 15 residues. Germline CDR1 and CDR2: MNHEY and SVGAGI. For the CDR3, the DNA is TGTGCCAGCAGTTTGGTGGGGGGCGCCACATATGGCTGCACCTTC. Translation: CASSLVGGATYGCTF.

This clonotype was observed a handful of times. The chain's CDR3 is CASSIGLAANKNIQYF. CDR3 coding DNA: TGTGCCAGCAGTATAGGACTAGCGGCCAACAAAAACATTCAGTACTTC. The chain carries TRBV2 and TRBJ2-4, with TRBD2 matching 10 bases. Per the germline V gene, CDR1 is SNHLY and CDR2 is FYNNEI. J lost 3 bases, V lost 5 bases, and 7 bases had no gene match. This CDR3 contains 16 residues.

This clonotype was observed at least ten times. The CDR3 here is CSARDIRGGTGELFF. The CDR3 DNA follows: TGCAGTGCTAGAGATATCAGGGGAGGCACCGGGGAGCTGTTTTTT. The chain recombines TRBV20-1 with TRBJ2-2, with D tentatively TRBD1 or TRBD2 (6 bases each). V was clipped by 0 bases and J by 4 bases, with 12 bases between them. This CDR3 spans 15 amino acids. Per germline, CDR1 DFQATT and CDR2 SNEGSKA (reference sequence).

This clonotype was observed a few times. The chain combines TRBV3-1 with TRBJ2-7, with 8 bases matching TRBD1. Germline lookup yields CDR1 LGHDT and CDR2 YNNKEL (reference sequence). This CDR3 has 17 amino acids. V was clipped by 1 base and J by 2 bases; unmatched bases: 10. For the CDR3, the DNA is TGTGCCAGCAGCCAAGGCTTCGGACAGGGTCACGCCTACGAGCAGTACTTC. It specifies CASSQGFGQGHAYEQYF.

This clonotype was detected a few times. The V gene is TRBV28, the J gene TRBJ2-1; 9 bases agree with TRBD2. CDR3 length equals 16 residues. Germline CDR1 MDHEN, CDR2 SYDVKM. The J segment lost 3 bases and the V segment lost 2 bases, leaving 5 bases of the junction unmatched. Written as DNA, the CDR3 is TGTGCCAGCAGTTTAAGCCTAGCGGGAAACTACAATGAGCAGTTCTTC. Translated: CASSLSLAGNYNEQFF.

This clonotype was seen repeatedly, ten times or more. This chain joins TRBV4-3 and TRBJ2-5, with TRBD1 matching 8 bases. The CDR3 is 17 residues long. V trimming: 0 bases; J trimming: 1 base; junction bases outside the gene matches: 7. Germline lookup yields CDR1 LGHNA and CDR2 YSLEER. In nucleotides, the CDR3 is TGCGCCAGCAGCCAAGAAGGGACAGGAAGTGCCCAAGAGACCCAGTACTTC. Its protein is CASSQEGTGSAQETQYF.

The chain is built from TRBV6-2 or TRBV6-3 and TRBJ2-2, with D tentatively TRBD1 or TRBD2 (5 bases each). This CDR3 region has 16 residues. Trimming took off 4 bases at V and 1 base at J, with 13 bases between the two ends. CDR1 and CDR2 (germline): MNHEY, SVGEGT. The CDR3 spells CASSSSGTVNTGELFF. The CDR3 nucleotides read TGTGCCAGCAGTTCTTCCGGGACGGTGAACACCGGGGAGCTGTTTTTT.

Ten or more counts support this clonotype. V usage is TRBV29-1 and J usage is TRBJ2-3; D gene ambiguous. Deletions cut 5 bases from V and 3 bases from J, with 9 bases between. Germline-derived CDR1 and CDR2 are SQVTM and ANQGSEA. The CDR3 is 12 residues long. CDR3 residues: CSVLGYTDTQYF. DNA of the CDR3: TGCAGCGTTTTGGGGTATACAGATACGCAGTATTTT.

This clonotype was recorded at least ten times. The chain employs TRBV6-4 and TRBJ2-3; TRBD2 is a possible D gene (5 bases). Germline V CDR1 and CDR2: MRHNA, SNTAGT. CDR3 size: 15 residues. Deletions cut 5 bases from V and 2 bases from J, with 14 bases between. The CDR3 DNA is TGTGCCAGCAGTCCTGCGGGTTTCACCACAGATACGCAGTATTTT. Amino acid sequence: CASSPAGFTTDTQYF.

This chain links TRBV27 with TRBJ2-3; 7 bases agree with TRBD1. CDR1 and CDR2 (germline): MNHEY, SMNVEV (reference sequence). This CDR3 spans 18 amino acids. V lost 5 bases to trimming and J lost 3 bases; unmatched junction nucleotides: 17. CDR3 sequence reads: CASSIKTPETGKTDTQYF. The CDR3, as DNA: TGTGCCAGCAGTATAAAGACCCCAGAGACAGGGAAAACAGATACGCAGTATTTT.

The sample holds many counts of this clonotype. The chain employs TRBV29-1 and TRBJ2-2; D ambiguous. V was shortened by 4 bases and J by 1 base, with 7 bases between the two germline ends. The CDR3 consists of 13 residues. CDR1 is SQVTM and CDR2 is ANQGSEA in the germline V gene. The DNA for the CDR3 is TGCAGCGTTGGGGCGGTGAACACCGGGGAGCTGTTTTTT. This encodes CSVGAVNTGELFF.

A remark on this clonotype: This may be a read error: a much more frequent sequence differs by one nucleotide. V gene TRBV6-2 or TRBV6-3 combines with J gene TRBJ2-3; the D gene could be TRBD1 or TRBD2 (5 bases each). CDR1 and CDR2 (germline): MNHEY, SVGEGT. The CDR3 is 17 amino acids. As DNA, the CDR3 is TGTGCCAGCAGTTACGGGGACGACGCGCCTAGCACATATACGCAGTATTTT. Protein sequence: CASSYGDDAPSTYTQYF.

The rearrangement joins TRBV19 to TRBJ2-3; D gene uncertain. Trimming stripped 7 bases from V and 4 bases from J, with 9 bases between. CDR3 length equals 12 residues. CDR1 and CDR2 from the germline V gene are LNHDA and SQIVND (reference sequence). The CDR3 DNA is TGTGCCAGTATGGCGGTCGCAGATACGCAGTATTTT. Encoded protein: CASMAVADTQYF. Together with reference TRBV19 and TRBJ2-3, the CDR3 gives the full variable domain: DGGITQSPKYLFRKEGQNVTLSCEQNLNHDAMYWYRQDPGQGLRLIYYSQIVNDFQKGDIAEGYSVSREKKESFPLTVTSAQKNPTAFYLCASMAVADTQYFGPGTRLTVL.

This clonotype was picked up many times. This chain connects TRBV25-1 to TRBJ1-1, with 9 nucleotides matching TRBD1. The J segment lost 8 bases and the V segment lost 6 bases, leaving 10 bases of the junction unmatched. There are 14 residues in the CDR3. CDR1 is MGHDK, CDR2 SYGVNS, per germline. CDR3 sequence reads: CASRGTGSGGEAFF. The CDR3 DNA reads as TGTGCCAGCAGGGGGACAGGGAGCGGCGGGGAAGCTTTCTTT. The whole variable domain, remainder taken from reference TRBV25-1 and TRBJ1-1, is EADIYQTPRYLVIGTGKKITLECSQTMGHDKMYWYQQDPGMELHLIHYSYGVNSTEKGDLSSESTVSRIRTEHFPLTLESARPSHTSQYLCASRGTGSGGEAFFGQGTRLTVV.

The genes are TRBV19 and TRBJ1-5, with 7 positions matching TRBD1. The germline V gene encodes CDR1 LNHDA and CDR2 SQIVND (reference sequence). The CDR3 spans 13 residues. J was trimmed by 5 bases and V by 6 bases; bases with no gene match: 4. This chain's CDR3 is CASSGRGHQPQHF. The CDR3 DNA sequence: TGTGCCAGTAGCGGAAGGGGGCATCAGCCCCAGCATTTT.

This clonotype has at least ten counts. The chain links TRBV30 to TRBJ2-5; D remains ambiguous. Trimming cost V 4 bases and J 4 bases, with 7 bases left between them. Germline V gives CDR1 GTSNPN, CDR2 SVGIG (reference sequence). The CDR3 is 11 amino acids. The CDR3 sequence is CAWTRSETQYF. CDR3 nucleotides: TGTGCCTGGACGCGGTCAGAGACCCAGTACTTC.

The CDR3 sequence is CASADPGTGVNEQYF. Here the CDR3 DNA reads TGTGCCAGCGCTGATCCCGGGACAGGGGTTAACGAGCAGTACTTC. The J gene is TRBJ2-7, the V gene TRBV27, with TRBD1 matching 10 bases. Per the germline V gene, CDR1 is MNHEY and CDR2 is SMNVEV (reference sequence). V trimming: 8 bases; J trimming: 5 bases; junction bases outside the gene matches: 12. The CDR3 sequence is 15 residues long.

The chain recombines TRBV7-2 with TRBJ2-1, with 9 bases identical to TRBD2. The J segment lost 6 bases and the V segment lost 1 base, leaving 7 bases of the junction unmatched. The CDR3 runs 16 residues. Germline-derived CDR1 and CDR2 are SGHTA and FQGNSA. CDR3 nucleotide sequence: TGTGCCAGCAGCTTAGGGTATAGCGGGAGAGGCAATGAGCAGTTCTTC. This sequence encodes CASSLGYSGRGNEQFF.

This clonotype has ten or more counts. The chain carries TRBV7-9 and TRBJ2-7; 7 bases are shared with TRBD1. V lost 4 bases, J lost 3 bases, and 6 bases stayed unmatched. CDR1 is SEHNR, CDR2 FQNEAQ, per germline (reference sequence). This CDR3 region has 14 residues. CDR3 DNA sequence: TGTGCCAGCAGCTCGGGGACAGCTTTCTACGAGCAGTACTTC. Its translation is CASSSGTAFYEQYF. The whole variable domain, remainder taken from reference TRBV7-9 and TRBJ2-7, is DTGVSQNPRHKITKRGQNVTFRCDPISEHNRLYWYRQTLGQGPEFLTYFQNEAQLEKSRLLSDRFSAERPKGSFSTLEIQRTEQGDSAMYLCASSSGTAFYEQYFGPGTRLTVT.

Points on this clonotype: A much larger clone lies a single base off, so this may be a read error. The CDR3 loop reads CASSARDSSYAQYF. The CDR3 DNA follows: TGTGCCAGCAGCGCGAGGGACAGTTCCTACGCGCAGTACTTC. The chain is built from TRBV9 and TRBJ2-7, with 7 nucleotides matching TRBD1. The CDR3 is made up of 14 amino acids. Looked up from germline, CDR1 is SGDLS and CDR2 is YYNGEE. The full variable domain, with the rest looked up from reference TRBV9 and TRBJ2-7, is DSGVTQTPKHLITATGQRVTLRCSPRSGDLSVYWYQQSLDQGLQFLIQYYNGEERAKGNILERFSAQQFPDLHSELNLSSLELGDSALYFCASSARDSSYAQYFGPGTRLTVT.

This clonotype occurred a few times. This chain uses TRBV28 with TRBJ2-5; 7 nucleotides align to TRBD2. The CDR3 is 15 residues long. Trimming took 3 bases from V and 2 from J; bases not matched to a gene: 6. CDR1 is MDHEN, CDR2 SYDVKM, per germline. CDR3 DNA sequence: TGTGCCAGCAGTTTGTGGGGGGAGGGGCAAGAGACCCAGTACTTC. Amino acid sequence: CASSLWGEGQETQYF.